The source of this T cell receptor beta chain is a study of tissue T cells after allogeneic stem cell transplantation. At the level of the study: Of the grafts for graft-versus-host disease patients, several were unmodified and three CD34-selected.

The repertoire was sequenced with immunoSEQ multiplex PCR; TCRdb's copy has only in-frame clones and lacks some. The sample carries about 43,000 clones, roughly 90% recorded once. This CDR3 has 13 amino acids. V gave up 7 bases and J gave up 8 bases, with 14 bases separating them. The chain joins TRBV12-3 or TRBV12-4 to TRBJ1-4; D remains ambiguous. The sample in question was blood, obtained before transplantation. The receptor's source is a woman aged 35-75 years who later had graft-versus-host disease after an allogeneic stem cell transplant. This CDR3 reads CASTGDRGEKLFF. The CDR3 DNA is TGTGCCAGCACCGGTGATCGGGGAGAAAAACTGTTTTTT.